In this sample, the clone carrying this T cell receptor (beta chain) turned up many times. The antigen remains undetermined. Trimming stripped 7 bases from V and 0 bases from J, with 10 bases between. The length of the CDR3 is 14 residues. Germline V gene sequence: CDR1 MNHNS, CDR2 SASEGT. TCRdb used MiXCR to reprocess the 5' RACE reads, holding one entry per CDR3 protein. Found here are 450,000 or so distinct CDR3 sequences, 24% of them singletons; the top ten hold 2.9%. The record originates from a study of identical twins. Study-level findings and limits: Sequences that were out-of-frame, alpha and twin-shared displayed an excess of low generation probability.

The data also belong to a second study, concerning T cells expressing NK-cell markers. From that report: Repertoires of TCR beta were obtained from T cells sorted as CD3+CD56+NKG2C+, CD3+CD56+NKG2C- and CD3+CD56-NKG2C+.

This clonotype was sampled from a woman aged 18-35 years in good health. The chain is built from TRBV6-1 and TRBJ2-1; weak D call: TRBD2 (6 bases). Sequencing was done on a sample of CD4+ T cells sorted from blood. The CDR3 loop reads CASTVGGSYNEQFF. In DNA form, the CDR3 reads TGTGCCAGCACGGTCGGGGGCTCCTACAATGAGCAGTTCTTC.